The sequence of this T cell receptor beta chain was determined in a study of blood T cell repertoires in COVID-19. V lost 6 bases, J lost 10 bases, and 22 bases lay in between. This CDR3 has 14 residues. The germline V gene encodes CDR1 SGDLS and CDR2 YYNGEE. Original processing notes: Estimation of nucleated cell counts was performed using reference gene primer amplification. Only in-frame clones appear in the TCRdb table, and some are missing; sequencing was by immunoSEQ multiplex PCR. That table is the source of V, J and clone size, and D and trimming were worked out from the DNA. The table has about 180,000 clones, more than 75% seen once; the top ten hold around 1.2%.

The receptor was isolated from a human donor with acute COVID-19. The donor label of this sample is uncertain. Sequencing was carried out using PBMCs or T cells enriched from blood (not recorded which). The chain links TRBV9 to TRBJ1-1; D uncertain. The DNA of the CDR3 is TGTGCCAGCACCCCAGGTGGATCGTTTGTTGGAGCTTTCTTT. Translating gives CASTPGGSFVGAFF.